These 31 T cell receptor beta chains originate from one sample sequenced in a study of regulatory T cells in long-lasting Graves disease (dated by TCRdb to 2020 to 2022). The meaning of the sample's time point label: newly diagnosed GD, antithyroid drugs for less than 3 months. For both TCR sequencing and RNA sequencing, RNA was extracted from PBMCs using TRIzol. Library prep was done by multiplex PCR. TCRdb records Illumina HiSeq 4000 as the sequencer. CDR3 regions were amplified by Arm-PCR with iRepertoire HTBI primers to construct TCR beta libraries. TCRdb reworked the public reads: Q25 trimming with fastp, MiXCR clone assembly, productive beta chains retained. Under each unique CDR3 protein, matching rows form one entry showing the most common genes and DNA. The sample table records about 530,000 distinct CDR3 sequences; about 16% of these occur just once. The ten biggest clones cover 25% of the sample.

These data were also filed under a second study, of T cells in Graves' hyperthyroidism and ophthalmopathy.

The source material was peripheral blood mononuclear cells (PBMCs), sampled at new diagnosis, from a patient treated with antithyroid drugs. These receptors were obtained from a woman aged 35-65 years with Graves disease. Donor details come from another sample of the same person, matched by shared clones.

The CDR3 protein is CASSFEAENSPLHF. Here the CDR3 DNA reads TGTGCCAGCAGCTTCGAGGCGGAAAATTCACCCCTCCACTTT. V and J are TRBV3-1 and TRBJ1-6; D not certain. This CDR3 is 14 amino acids long. V was trimmed by 5 bases and J by 7 bases, leaving 12 bases between them. Germline-derived CDR1 and CDR2 are LGHDT and YNNKEL (reference sequence).

This clonotype was counted at least ten times. The chain couples TRBV27 to TRBJ2-3, with TRBD2 as a possible D gene (7 bases). Trimming cost V 4 bases and J 2 bases, with 13 bases left between them. The V gene's germline CDR1 is MNHEY and CDR2 SMNVEV (reference sequence). The length of the CDR3 is 15 residues. Here the CDR3 reads CASSSRGANTDTQYF. The CDR3 DNA is TGTGCCAGCAGTTCCCGGGGGGCAAACACAGATACGCAGTATTTT.

At least ten counts were recorded for this clonotype. The chain recombines TRBV28 with TRBJ1-4; D remains unclear. Germline V gene data show CDR1 as MDHEN and CDR2 as SYDVKM. V was shortened by 5 bases and J by 4 bases, with 2 bases between the two germline ends. The CDR3 contains 11 residues. The CDR3 is CASSINEKLFF. CDR3 DNA: TGTGCCAGCAGTATTAATGAAAAACTGTTTTTT.

The V and J genes are TRBV3-1 and TRBJ1-3, with D hard to call. From germline, CDR1 is LGHDT and CDR2 YNNKEL (reference sequence). The CDR3 length is 15 residues. The ends were cut back, 4 bases at V and 4 bases at J, with 14 bases in the middle. CDR3 sequence (DNA): TGTGCCAGCAGCCCAGGCACCGCGGGAGGAAACACCATATATTTT. Translated, it gives CASSPGTAGGNTIYF. Filled out from reference TRBV3-1 and TRBJ1-3, the complete variable domain reads DTAVSQTPKYLVTQMGNDKSIKCEQNLGHDTMYWYKQDSKKFLKIMFSYNNKELIINETVPNRFSPKSPDKAHLNLHINSLELGDSAVYFCASSPGTAGGNTIYFGEGSWLTVV.

Of note for this clonotype: Being one base from a much bigger clone, this may be a read error. The chain combines TRBV6-5 with TRBJ1-1, with 8 positions matching TRBD1. The CDR3 extends over 15 amino acids. CDR1 and CDR2 from the germline V gene are MNHEY and SVGAGI. The chain's CDR3 is CAGSSPGQEEFEAFF. CDR3 coding DNA: TGTGCCGGCAGTTCACCGGGACAGGAGGAATTTGAAGCTTTCTTT.

This rearrangement joins TRBV5-1 to TRBJ2-7, with D tentatively TRBD2 (7 bases). V gave up 4 bases and J gave up 0 bases, with 17 bases separating them. CDR1 and CDR2 (germline): SGHRS, YFSETQ. This CDR3 region has 16 residues. In nucleotides, the CDR3 is TGCGCCAGCAGCCCCCTAGGGGGGGGGATCTCCTACGAGCAGTACTTC. Translating it yields CASSPLGGGISYEQYF. Full variable domain (rest looked up from reference TRBV5-1 and TRBJ2-7): KAGVTQTPRYLIKTRGQQVTLSCSPISGHRSVSWYQQTPGQGLQFLFEYFSETQRNKGNFPGRFSGRQFSNSRSEMNVSTLELGDSALYLCASSPLGGGISYEQYFGPGTRLTVT.

The table lists this clonotype with many counts. V usage is TRBV12-3 or TRBV12-4 and J usage is TRBJ2-3; 9 bases align to TRBD1. The CDR3 runs to 17 residues. V shed 2 bases, J shed 3 bases, and the junction held 9 bases outside the gene matches. CDR3 in amino acids: CASSLRRTGAGTDTQYF. The CDR3 region has the DNA TGTGCCAGCAGTTTAAGAAGGACAGGGGCAGGGACAGATACGCAGTATTTT.

This chain joins TRBV6-2 or TRBV6-3 and TRBJ2-7; 8 bases align to TRBD1. This CDR3 spans 15 amino acids. The trim removed 2 bases at V and 2 bases at J, leaving 5 bases unmatched. CDR1 is MNHEY and CDR2 is SVGEGT in the germline V gene. CDR3 in amino acids: CASSYGPGGTYEQYF. The CDR3 bases are TGTGCCAGCAGTTACGGACCAGGGGGCACCTACGAGCAGTACTTC.

J is TRBJ1-2 and V is TRBV5-6; D unclear. CDR1 is SGHDT, CDR2 YYEEEE, per germline. Trimming shortened V by 1 base and J by 5 bases, and 12 bases separated the two germline ends. The CDR3 length is 14 residues. CDR3 amino acids: CASSLRRSQYGYTF. In DNA, the CDR3 is TGTGCCAGCAGCTTGCGGAGGTCACAATATGGCTACACCTTC.

This rearrangement joins TRBV20-1 to TRBJ1-1, with D tentatively TRBD1 (6 bases). CDR1 DFQATT and CDR2 SNEGSKA come from the germline V gene (reference sequence). Trimming took 1 base from V and 2 from J, leaving 11 bases between them. The CDR3 has 14 residues. The CDR3 DNA reads TGCAGTGCTAGAGTCGGGACATATAACACTGAAGCTTTCTTT. The encoded protein is CSARVGTYNTEAFF.

This clonotype was observed at least ten times. The rearrangement joins TRBV3-1 to TRBJ2-7; weak D call: TRBD1 (6 bases). CDR1 is LGHDT, CDR2 YNNKEL, per germline (reference sequence). This CDR3 spans 15 amino acids. V lost 1 base, J lost 3 bases, and 13 bases lay in between. The CDR3 DNA reads as TGTGCCAGCAGCCAAGTCCATGGGGGCAACTACGAGCAGTACTTC. Amino acid sequence: CASSQVHGGNYEQYF.

This clonotype was picked up many times. The rearrangement uses TRBV28 and TRBJ2-7; tentatively, D is TRBD1 (5 bases). Trimming removed 3 bases at V and 6 bases at J, with 12 bases between. This CDR3 has 13 amino acids. CDR1 MDHEN and CDR2 SYDVKM come from the germline V gene. CDR3 DNA: TGTGCCAGCAGTTTGGGGCAACCTCTCGAGCAGTACTTC. Translated: CASSLGQPLEQYF. Combining the CDR3 with reference TRBV28 and TRBJ2-7 gives the whole variable domain DVKVTQSSRYLVKRTGEKVFLECVQDMDHENMFWYRQDPGLGLRLIYFSYDVKMKEKGDIPEGYSVSREKKERFSLILESASTNQTSMYLCASSLGQPLEQYFGPGTRLTVT.

The chain is built from TRBV12-3 or TRBV12-4 and TRBJ1-2, with TRBD1 identical over 7 bases. The CDR3 runs to 13 residues. J gave up 7 bases and V 5 bases, and 7 bases lay outside the gene matches. CDR3 coding DNA: TGTGCCAGCAGTCCCGACGGGACAGCTGGCTACACCTTC. Translating gives CASSPDGTAGYTF.

A single count supports this clonotype. The chain combines TRBV5-4 with TRBJ2-1; 8 bases line up with TRBD2. The tail of the sequence fits TRBJ2-5 better, so the J call may be wrong. Germline V CDR1 and CDR2: SGHNT, YYREEE (reference sequence). CDR3 length equals 17 residues. The CDR3 spells CASSRAGAITSQETQYF. The CDR3 region has the DNA TGTGCCAGCAGCCGAGCGGGGGCCATCACCTCTCAAGAGACCCAGTACTTC.

The table lists this clonotype with many counts. The chain uses TRBV7-2 and TRBJ2-1; a possible D gene is TRBD2 (7 bases). Trimming cost V 0 bases and J 8 bases, with 14 bases left between them. This CDR3 spans 15 amino acids. Germline CDR1 SGHTA, CDR2 FQGNSA. CDR3 DNA sequence: TGTGCCAGCAGCTTAGCGGTGGGGGGGCCTTATGAGCAGTTCTTC. Translated, it gives CASSLAVGGPYEQFF.

This clonotype was counted between two and nine times. V gene TRBV18 combines with J gene TRBJ2-3, with 8 bases aligning to TRBD2. The CDR3 runs 19 residues. The germline CDR1 and CDR2 sequences are KGHSH and LQKENI. With V trimmed by 3 bases and J by 2 bases, 16 bases remained unmatched. In DNA form, the CDR3 reads TGTGCCAGCTCACCCACATCGGTAGCGGGGACGACGTACACAGATACGCAGTATTTT. It yields the protein CASSPTSVAGTTYTDTQYF.

The CDR3 nucleotides are TGTGCCAGCGTTACCGGGACAGGGGTCGCCGGGGAGCTGTTTTTT. Translating it yields CASVTGTGVAGELFF. The rearrangement joins TRBV3-1 to TRBJ2-2, with TRBD1 matching 10 bases. Losses at the gene ends were 8 bases for V and 6 bases for J; bases not matched to a gene: 9. In germline, CDR1 is LGHDT, CDR2 YNNKEL (reference sequence). This CDR3 has 15 residues.

This clonotype came up many times. The chain has TRBV2 and TRBJ1-4, with TRBD1 as a possible D gene (6 bases). V was trimmed by 3 bases and J by 7 bases, leaving 15 bases between them. The CDR3 extends over 15 amino acids. Germline lookup yields CDR1 SNHLY and CDR2 FYNNEI. The CDR3 is CASSEGGQAVEKLFF. The CDR3 DNA reads as TGTGCCAGCAGTGAGGGGGGGCAGGCGGTTGAAAAACTGTTTTTT.

Only a few counts were recorded for this clonotype. The chain has TRBV19 and TRBJ1-2; D remains ambiguous. V shed 5 bases and J shed 2 bases, with 9 bases lying between them. The length of the CDR3 is 13 residues. In germline, CDR1 is LNHDA, CDR2 SQIVND (reference sequence). CDR3 loop: CASSESLNYGYTF. The CDR3 coding sequence is TGTGCCAGTAGTGAGTCCCTAAACTATGGCTACACCTTC.

At least ten counts were recorded for this clonotype. J is TRBJ1-2 and V is TRBV27; D ambiguous. This CDR3 has 14 amino acids. Germline CDR1 and CDR2: MNHEY and SMNVEV (reference sequence). The germline V and J ends were trimmed by 6 bases and 3 bases, with 14 bases remaining between them. This chain's CDR3 is CASRRSTGHYGYTF. The CDR3 nucleotides are TGTGCCAGCAGGCGATCTACCGGACACTATGGCTACACCTTC.

This clonotype has ten or more counts. The chain joins TRBV29-1 to TRBJ2-5; D remains unclear. The CDR3 consists of 13 residues. Trimming left V 0 bases short and J 7 bases short, with 12 bases between. Germline V gives CDR1 SQVTM, CDR2 ANQGSEA. In DNA form, the CDR3 reads TGCAGCGTTGAAGATAACATTCGTGGGACCCAGTACTTC. It encodes CSVEDNIRGTQYF.

This clonotype appeared many times. This chain uses TRBV3-1 with TRBJ2-1; 14 bases align to TRBD2. J gave up 7 bases and V 5 bases, and 7 bases lay outside the gene matches. CDR1 is LGHDT, CDR2 YNNKEL, per germline (reference sequence). The CDR3 extends over 16 amino acids. In nucleotides, the CDR3 is TGTGCCAGCAGCGCCCTCGGGACTAGCGGGGGTAATGAGCAGTTCTTC. Translation gives CASSALGTSGGNEQFF.

The sample holds a few counts of this clonotype. J is TRBJ2-1 and V is TRBV3-1, with 7 positions matching TRBD1. The CDR3 is 14 residues long. The germline V gene encodes CDR1 LGHDT and CDR2 YNNKEL (reference sequence). V was pared by 5 bases and J by 7 bases, with 8 bases of the junction left unmatched. The CDR3 DNA reads as TGTGCCAGCAGCTCGGTGGGGACAGTTAATGAGCAGTTCTTC. It is translated as CASSSVGTVNEQFF.

The chain couples TRBV28 to TRBJ1-2; D ambiguous. Trimming stripped 5 bases from V and 2 bases from J, with 9 bases between. CDR1 and CDR2 (germline): MDHEN, SYDVKM. This CDR3 has 13 residues. CDR3 sequence reads: CASSRDMNYGYTF. The CDR3 region has the DNA TGTGCCAGCAGTCGTGACATGAACTATGGCTACACCTTC.

As for this clonotype: An end of the junction does not agree with germline; a read error may underlie this. The genes are TRBV2 and TRBJ1-5; TRBD1 matches at 9 bases. The CDR3 is made up of 15 amino acids. Germline loops: CDR1 SNHLY, CDR2 FYNNEI. CDR3 region: CASSQGDRDNQPQHF. DNA of the CDR3: TGCGCCAGCAGCCAAGGGGACAGGGACAATCAGCCCCAGCATTTT.

About this clonotype: A much larger clone differs from this one at a single base, so this may be a read error. The chain links TRBV28 to TRBJ2-2; no clear D. CDR3 size: 12 residues. The germline CDR1 and CDR2 sequences are MDHEN and SYDVKM. V dropped 8 bases and J dropped 4 bases, with 8 bases sitting between them. The CDR3 coding sequence is TGTGCCAGCGGAACACTCACCGGGGAGCTGTTTTTT. Its translation: CASGTLTGELFF.

The CDR3 reads CASSRDSGFYGYTF. The CDR3 nucleotides are TGTGCCAGCAGTCGGGACAGCGGCTTCTATGGCTACACCTTC. The chain recombines TRBV6-1 with TRBJ1-2; 7 bases are shared with TRBD1. The CDR3 is made up of 14 amino acids. Germline assignment: CDR1 MNHNS and CDR2 SASEGT. Trimming at V came to 5 bases and at J to 4 bases, leaving 7 bases not matched to a gene.

This chain links TRBV19 with TRBJ1-1; D unclear. The CDR3 consists of 12 residues. V was trimmed by 7 bases and J by 3 bases, leaving 9 bases between them. Germline V gives CDR1 LNHDA, CDR2 SQIVND (reference sequence). The CDR3 DNA follows: TGTGCCAGTAATTTCGGCTACACTGAAGCTTTCTTT. This sequence encodes CASNFGYTEAFF.

The rearrangement uses TRBV18 and TRBJ1-6; D ambiguous. Germline V gene lookup returns CDR1 KGHSH and CDR2 LQKENI. The CDR3 runs to 17 residues. Trimming shortened V by 2 bases and J by 4 bases, and 15 bases separated the two germline ends. CDR3 DNA sequence: TGTGCCAGCTCACCAAGGCAAGGTTCCGGATATAATTCACCCCTCCACTTT. It encodes CASSPRQGSGYNSPLHF.

The chain is built from TRBV24-1 and TRBJ1-2, with D tentatively TRBD1 (6 bases). This CDR3 has 14 amino acids. The germline V gene encodes CDR1 KGHDR and CDR2 SFDVKD. Trimming removed 3 bases at V and 8 bases at J, with 15 bases between. The CDR3: CATSDPGTPEGYTF. The DNA of the CDR3 is TGTGCCACCAGTGATCCCGGGACACCGGAAGGCTACACCTTC.

The sample holds a few counts of this clonotype. V and J are TRBV20-1 and TRBJ2-3, with 11 bases that match TRBD2. Germline CDR1 is DFQATT and CDR2 is SNEGSKA (reference sequence). This CDR3 spans 13 amino acids. V gave up 2 bases and J gave up 7 bases; unmatched junction bases: 2. The CDR3 here is CSARLAGGYTQYF. CDR3 in DNA: TGCAGTGCTAGACTAGCGGGGGGCTATACGCAGTATTTT.